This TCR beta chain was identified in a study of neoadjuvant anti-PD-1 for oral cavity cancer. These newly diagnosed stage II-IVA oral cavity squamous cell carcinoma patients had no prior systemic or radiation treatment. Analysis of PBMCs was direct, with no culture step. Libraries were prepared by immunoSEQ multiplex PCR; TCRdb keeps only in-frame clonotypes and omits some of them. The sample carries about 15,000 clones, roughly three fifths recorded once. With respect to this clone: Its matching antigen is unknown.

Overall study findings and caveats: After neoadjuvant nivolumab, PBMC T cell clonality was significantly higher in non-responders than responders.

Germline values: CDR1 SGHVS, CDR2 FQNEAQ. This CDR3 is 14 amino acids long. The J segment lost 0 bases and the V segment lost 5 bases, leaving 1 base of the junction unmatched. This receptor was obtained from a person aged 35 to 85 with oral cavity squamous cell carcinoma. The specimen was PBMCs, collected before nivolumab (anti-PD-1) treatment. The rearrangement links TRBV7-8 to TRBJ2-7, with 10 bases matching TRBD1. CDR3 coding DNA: TGTGCCAGCAGCCGACAGGGGGCCTCCTACGAGCAGTACTTC. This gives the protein CASSRQGASYEQYF.